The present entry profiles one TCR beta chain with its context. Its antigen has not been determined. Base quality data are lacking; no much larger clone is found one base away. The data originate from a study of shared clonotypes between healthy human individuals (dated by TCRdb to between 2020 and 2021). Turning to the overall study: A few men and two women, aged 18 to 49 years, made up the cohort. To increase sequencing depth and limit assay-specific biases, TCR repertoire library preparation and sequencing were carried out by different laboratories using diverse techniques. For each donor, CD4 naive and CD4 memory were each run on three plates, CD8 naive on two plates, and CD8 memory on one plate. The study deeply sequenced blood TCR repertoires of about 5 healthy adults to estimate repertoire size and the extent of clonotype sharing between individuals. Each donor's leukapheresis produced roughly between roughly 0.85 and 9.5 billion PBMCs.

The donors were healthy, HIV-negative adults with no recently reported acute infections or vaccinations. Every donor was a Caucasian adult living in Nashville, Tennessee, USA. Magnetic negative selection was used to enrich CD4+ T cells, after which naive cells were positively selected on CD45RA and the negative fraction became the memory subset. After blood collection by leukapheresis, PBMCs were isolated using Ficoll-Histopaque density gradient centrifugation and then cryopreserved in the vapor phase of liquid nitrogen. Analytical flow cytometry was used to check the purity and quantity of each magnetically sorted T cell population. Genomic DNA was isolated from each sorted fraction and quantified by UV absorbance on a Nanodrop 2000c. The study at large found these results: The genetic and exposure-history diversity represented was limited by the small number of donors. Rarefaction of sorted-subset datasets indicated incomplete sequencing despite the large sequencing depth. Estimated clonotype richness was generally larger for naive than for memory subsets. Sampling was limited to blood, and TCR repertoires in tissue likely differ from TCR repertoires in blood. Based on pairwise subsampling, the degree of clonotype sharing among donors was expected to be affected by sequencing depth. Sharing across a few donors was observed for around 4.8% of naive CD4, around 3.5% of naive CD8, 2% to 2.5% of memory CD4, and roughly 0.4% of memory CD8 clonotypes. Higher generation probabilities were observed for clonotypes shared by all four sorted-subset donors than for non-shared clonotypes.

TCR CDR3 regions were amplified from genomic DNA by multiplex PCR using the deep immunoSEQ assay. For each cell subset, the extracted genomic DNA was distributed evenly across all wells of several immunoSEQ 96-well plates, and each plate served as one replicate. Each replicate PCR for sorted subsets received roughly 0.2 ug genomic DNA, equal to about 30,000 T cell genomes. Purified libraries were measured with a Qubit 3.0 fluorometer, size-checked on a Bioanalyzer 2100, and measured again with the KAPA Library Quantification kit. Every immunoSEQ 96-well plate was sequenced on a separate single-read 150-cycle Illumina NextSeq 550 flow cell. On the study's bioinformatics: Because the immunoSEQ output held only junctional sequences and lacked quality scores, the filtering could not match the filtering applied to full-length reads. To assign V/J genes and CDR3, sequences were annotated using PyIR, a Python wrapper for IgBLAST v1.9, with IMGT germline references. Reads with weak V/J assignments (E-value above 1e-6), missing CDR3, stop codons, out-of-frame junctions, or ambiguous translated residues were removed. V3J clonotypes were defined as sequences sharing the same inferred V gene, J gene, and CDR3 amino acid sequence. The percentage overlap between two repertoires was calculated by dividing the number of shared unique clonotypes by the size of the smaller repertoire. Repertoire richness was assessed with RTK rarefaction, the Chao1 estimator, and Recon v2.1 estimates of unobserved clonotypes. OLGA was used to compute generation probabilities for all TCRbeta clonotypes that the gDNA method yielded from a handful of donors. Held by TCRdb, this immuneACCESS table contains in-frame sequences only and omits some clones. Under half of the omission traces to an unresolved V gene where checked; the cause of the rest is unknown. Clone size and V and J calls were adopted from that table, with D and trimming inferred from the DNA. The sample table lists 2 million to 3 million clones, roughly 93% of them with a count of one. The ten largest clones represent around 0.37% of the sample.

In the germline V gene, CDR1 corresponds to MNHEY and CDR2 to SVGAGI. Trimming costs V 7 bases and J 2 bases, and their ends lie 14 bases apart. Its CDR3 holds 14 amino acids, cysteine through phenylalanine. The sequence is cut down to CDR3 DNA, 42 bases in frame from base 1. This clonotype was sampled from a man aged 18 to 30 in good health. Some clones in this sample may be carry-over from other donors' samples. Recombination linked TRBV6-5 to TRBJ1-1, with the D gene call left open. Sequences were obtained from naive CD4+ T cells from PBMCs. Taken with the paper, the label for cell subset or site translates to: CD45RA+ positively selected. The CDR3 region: CASTALGPNTEAFF. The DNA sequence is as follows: TGTGCCAGCACCGCCCTAGGGCCAAACACTGAAGCTTTCTTT.